The 17 T cell receptor beta chains below all came from one sample that was sequenced in a study of T-cell memory formation after mild COVID-19. TCRdb reprocessed the 5' RACE reads via MiXCR and lists one record per CDR3 protein. The sample carries under 400,000 distinct CDR3 sequences, 28% recorded once. The source material was PBMCs or a T cell subset sorted from them (not recorded which). The receptors were sampled from an adult woman who had mild COVID-19 (a few samples of this study predate the infection). Cell type and time point are not known.

In its sample, this clonotype was seen once. This chain connects TRBV10-3 to TRBJ1-2; D not resolved. The CDR3 is 15 amino acids. CDR1 is ENHRY and CDR2 is SYGVKD in the germline V gene. Trimming stripped 7 bases from V and 1 base from J, with 16 bases between. CDR3 in amino acids: CAINGGFNNNYGYTF. In DNA form, the CDR3 reads TGTGCCATCAACGGAGGCTTCAACAATAACTATGGCTACACCTTC.

With regard to this clonotype: One end of the junction fails to match germline, which may point to a read error. The chain combines TRBV12-3 or TRBV12-4 with TRBJ1-2; 8 bases are a match to TRBD1. The CDR3 is 11 amino acids. The CDR3 DNA is TGTGCCAGCAGTACAGGGGGGGGACCCTCCTTC. Encoded protein: CASSTGGGPSF.

This chain connects TRBV5-1 to TRBJ1-6; D is unclear. Trimming pared 4 bases from V and 16 bases from J, leaving 15 bases between. Per the germline V gene, CDR1 is SGHRS and CDR2 is YFSETQ. The CDR3 loop spans 12 amino acids. DNA for the CDR3: TGCGCCAGCAGCCAGAAGGACGGTAGACTCCACTTT. It is translated as CASSQKDGRLHF.

The chain is built from TRBV18 and TRBJ1-1, with 8 bases identical to TRBD1. The CDR3 extends over 15 amino acids. Trimming cost V 3 bases and J 5 bases; bases outside gene matches: 8. Per germline, CDR1 KGHSH and CDR2 LQKENI. CDR3 bases: TGTGCCAGCTCACCGAAGCAGGGGGCGAGTACTGAAGCTTTCTTT. The encoded protein is CASSPKQGASTEAFF.

V usage is TRBV5-5 and J usage is TRBJ2-5; 7 nucleotides agree with TRBD1. Germline V lookup: CDR1 SGHKS, CDR2 YYEKEE (reference sequence). The CDR3 loop spans 14 amino acids. V gave up 0 bases and J gave up 5 bases; unmatched junction bases: 4. CDR3 sequence reads: CASSLAGTVETQYF. For the CDR3, the DNA is TGTGCCAGCAGCTTGGCCGGGACAGTGGAGACCCAGTACTTC. Full variable domain (remainder filled in from reference TRBV5-5 and TRBJ2-5): DAGVTQSPTHLIKTRGQQVTLRCSPISGHKSVSWYQQVLGQGPQFIFQYYEKEERGRGNFPDRFSARQFPNYSSELNVNALLLGDSALYLCASSLAGTVETQYFGPGTRLLVL.

This chain links TRBV7-2 with TRBJ2-2, with 7 bases matching TRBD2. This CDR3 has 17 amino acids. Unmatched junction bases numbered 15, after V lost 5 bases and J lost 6 bases. Germline CDR1 and CDR2: SGHTA and FQGNSA. CDR3 DNA sequence: TGTGCCAGCAGCCCGCAGACTAGCAGGAGGTTGTCCGGGGAGCTGTTTTTT. This translates into CASSPQTSRRLSGELFF.

The chain has TRBV9 and TRBJ1-1; 8 positions agree with TRBD1. J was trimmed by 1 base and V by 2 bases; bases with no gene match: 10. Germline V gene sequence: CDR1 SGDLS, CDR2 YYNGEE. The CDR3 runs 17 residues. The CDR3 region is CASSVSVGQGSNTEAFF. The CDR3 coding sequence is TGTGCCAGCAGCGTTTCGGTCGGACAGGGCTCGAACACTGAAGCTTTCTTT.

In its sample, this clonotype was seen a few times. The J gene is TRBJ2-1, the V gene TRBV6-5; unclear D gene. Per the germline V gene, CDR1 is MNHEY and CDR2 is SVGAGI. V lost 8 bases and J lost 7, with 15 bases in between. The length of the CDR3 is 13 residues. This CDR3 reads CASQRYGYNEQFF. Written as DNA, the CDR3 is TGTGCCAGCCAAAGGTACGGGTATAATGAGCAGTTCTTC.

This sequence joins TRBV12-3 or TRBV12-4 and TRBJ2-1; 12 nucleotides match TRBD2. Trimming cost V 4 bases and J 6 bases; bases outside gene matches: 4. This CDR3 region has 15 residues. The CDR3 here is CASSYGLAGPNEQFF. The CDR3 DNA is TGTGCCAGCAGTTATGGACTAGCGGGACCCAATGAGCAGTTCTTC.

The V call is TRBV3-1, the J call TRBJ2-5; D gene unclear. Germline V gene lookup returns CDR1 LGHDT and CDR2 YNNKEL (reference sequence). The CDR3 sequence is 14 residues long. The germline V and J ends were trimmed by 1 base and 2 bases, with 8 bases remaining between them. The CDR3 loop reads CASSQGRLQETQYF. In DNA form, the CDR3 reads TGTGCCAGCAGCCAAGGACGGCTACAAGAGACCCAGTACTTC.

The V gene is TRBV12-3 or TRBV12-4, the J gene TRBJ1-1; 9 bases fit TRBD1. The CDR3 totals 15 residues. The junction had 9 bases not matched to a gene; V was cut back by 3 bases and J by 7 bases. CDR3 in amino acids: CASSFPGTGRREAFF. The CDR3 DNA reads TGTGCCAGCAGTTTCCCGGGGACAGGGAGGCGTGAAGCTTTCTTT.

This chain links TRBV3-1 with TRBJ1-1; a possible D gene is TRBD1 (6 bases). The germline V gene has CDR1 LGHDT and CDR2 YNNKEL (reference sequence). The V end was cut by 1 base, the J end by 7 bases, with 10 bases between. The CDR3 is 13 residues long. DNA of the CDR3: TGTGCCAGCAGCCAAGGGGGGGCGCTTGAAGCTTTCTTT. This codes for CASSQGGALEAFF.

The chain joins TRBV5-1 to TRBJ2-7, with D possibly called TRBD1 or TRBD2 (5 bases each). Germline lookup yields CDR1 SGHRS and CDR2 YFSETQ. V gave up 0 bases and J gave up 1 base, with 8 bases separating them. The CDR3 covers 14 residues. The CDR3 DNA is TGCGCCAGCAGCTTGGTCGAGGGGTCCTACGAGCAGTACTTC. Its translation: CASSLVEGSYEQYF.

The chain carries TRBV6-6 and TRBJ2-7; 9 bases match TRBD2. Germline trimming cut 6 bases from V and 2 bases from J; bases unmatched to any gene: 8. The CDR3 runs to 15 residues. CDR1 is MNHNY and CDR2 is SVGAGI in the germline V gene (reference sequence). The CDR3 loop reads CASSQPGLATYEQYF. In nucleotides, the CDR3 is TGTGCCAGCAGCCAACCGGGACTAGCAACCTACGAGCAGTACTTC.

Written as DNA, the CDR3 is TGTGCCAGCAGCTTAAAGGGTATCTACGAGCAGTACTTC. Its translation: CASSLKGIYEQYF. This chain connects TRBV7-2 to TRBJ2-7; D ambiguous. Germline lookup yields CDR1 SGHTA and CDR2 FQGNSA. Trimming shortened V by 2 bases and J by 3 bases, and 8 bases separated the two germline ends. The CDR3 contains 13 residues.

The V call is TRBV5-1, the J call TRBJ2-3, with TRBD1 matching 8 bases. Germline values: CDR1 SGHRS, CDR2 YFSETQ. V was pared by 4 bases and J by 0 bases, with 4 bases of the junction left unmatched. The CDR3 totals 15 residues. Here the CDR3 DNA reads TGCGCCAGCAGCCCATACAGGGGGAGCACAGATACGCAGTATTTT. It is translated as CASSPYRGSTDTQYF.

This clonotype was counted between two and nine times. The DNA for the CDR3 is TGCGCCAGCAGCCAAGATTTCGGGGTCGACGAGCAGTACTTC. It encodes CASSQDFGVDEQYF. This chain links TRBV4-3 with TRBJ2-7; perhaps TRBD2 as D (5 bases). The CDR3 spans 14 residues. CDR1 LGHNA and CDR2 YSLEER come from the germline V gene. V lost 0 bases to trimming and J lost 5 bases, with 11 bases between them.